The 32 T cell receptor beta chains presented below share a single source sample, sequenced in a study of cytomegalovirus exposure and HLA in healthy donors. Use of 60 Vbeta and 13 Jbeta primers characterized the PCR. The table came from immunoSEQ multiplex PCR; TCRdb's copy has only in-frame clones and leaves some out. Of under 80,000 clones in the sample, about 77% were seen once. The sample consisted of PBMCs. The source of these receptors is a woman aged 25 to 39 in good health and CMV-seronegative.

V and J are TRBV29-1 and TRBJ1-1; the match to TRBD1 covers 10 bases. V lost 7 bases and J lost 4; bases outside the gene matches: 9. This CDR3 contains 14 residues. Looked up from germline, CDR1 is SQVTM and CDR2 is ANQGSEA. CDR3 sequence (DNA): TGCAGCGCCGTTCGGGACAGGGGAGGCACTGAAGCTTTCTTT. Translating gives CSAVRDRGGTEAFF. The variable domain in full, with the rest retrieved from reference TRBV29-1 and TRBJ1-1, is SAVISQKPSRDICQRGTSLTIQCQVDSQVTMMFWYRQQPGQSLTLIATANQGSEATYESGFVIDKFPISRPNLTFSTLTVSNMSPEDSSIYLCSAVRDRGGTEAFFGQGTRLTVV.

V is TRBV13 and J is TRBJ2-7; possible D gene TRBD1, 5 bases. The germline V gene has CDR1 PRHDT and CDR2 FYEKMQ (reference sequence). V shed 5 bases and J shed 6 bases, with 14 bases lying between them. CDR3 size: 13 residues. CDR3: CASSQGPRREQYV. The CDR3 coding sequence is TGTGCCAGCAGCCAGGGCCCCCGGCGCGAGCAGTACGTC.

The chain employs TRBV6-1 and TRBJ2-1, with 13 bases matching TRBD2. V lost 6 bases to trimming and J lost 10 bases; unmatched junction nucleotides: 9. Germline assignment: CDR1 MNHNS and CDR2 SASEGT. The CDR3 runs 15 residues. The CDR3 coding sequence is TGTGCCAGCAGCGCCGGGACTAGCGGGAATCTGGAGCAGTTCTTC. Translated: CASSAGTSGNLEQFF.

V usage is TRBV19 and J usage is TRBJ1-2; D remains ambiguous. Trimming left V 3 bases short and J 14 bases short, with 22 bases between. In germline, CDR1 is LNHDA, CDR2 SQIVND (reference sequence). This CDR3 has 14 residues. The chain's CDR3 is CASSMSTDNLLETF. In DNA form, the CDR3 reads TGTGCCAGTAGTATGAGTACAGACAACCTCCTTGAGACCTTC. Supplemented by reference TRBV19 and TRBJ1-2, the full variable domain reads DGGITQSPKYLFRKEGQNVTLSCEQNLNHDAMYWYRQDPGQGLRLIYYSQIVNDFQKGDIAEGYSVSREKKESFPLTVTSAQKNPTAFYLCASSMSTDNLLETFGSGTRLTVV.

V and J are TRBV5-1 and TRBJ1-2; 8 bases agree with TRBD1. V lost 3 bases, J lost 8 bases, and 9 bases stayed unmatched. This CDR3 comprises 14 residues. Looked up from germline, CDR1 is SGHRS and CDR2 is YFSETQ. CDR3 protein: CASSSPDRGSGYTF. The CDR3 bases are TGCGCCAGCAGCTCCCCTGACAGGGGAAGCGGCTACACCTTC.

The chain joins TRBV4-1 to TRBJ2-7, with D possibly TRBD2 on 5 matching bases. This CDR3 has 12 amino acids. Trimming left V 5 bases short and J 3 bases short, with 8 bases between. Germline V CDR1 and CDR2: MGHRA, YSYEKL. The DNA for the CDR3 is TGCGCCAGCAGCTCCGGAGGCTACGAGCAGTACTTC. This gives the protein CASSSGGYEQYF.

J is TRBJ2-7 and V is TRBV6-6, with D perhaps TRBD2 (5 bases). Trimming shortened V by 5 bases and J by 4 bases, and 15 bases separated the two germline ends. Germline V lookup: CDR1 MNHNY, CDR2 SVGAGI (reference sequence). CDR3 length: 14 residues. The CDR3 here is CASSPTYGGYEQYV. CDR3 nucleotide sequence: TGTGCCAGCAGTCCTACGTACGGCGGGTACGAGCAGTACGTC.

This clone was seen once. V is TRBV21-1 and J is TRBJ1-3; TRBD1, the D gene given by the table, was not confirmed from the DNA. TRBV21-1 is shown as a pseudogene. This CDR3 has 19 residues. In DNA form, the CDR3 reads TGTGCCAGCAGGCCCCGGGACAGGGGGCTAGGGGGCTCTGGAAACACCATATATTTT. Protein product: CASRPRDRGLGGSGNTIYF.

The chain links TRBV6-5 to TRBJ2-1, with D hard to call. V was pared by 10 bases and J by 4 bases, with 14 bases between. The germline V gene has CDR1 MNHEY and CDR2 SVGAGI. This CDR3 is built from 13 residues. CDR3 protein: CATAEYLYNEQFF. The CDR3 DNA sequence: TGTGCCACCGCGGAATACCTTTACAATGAGCAGTTCTTC.

This chain's CDR3 is CASSLVGSTGELFF. The CDR3, as DNA: TGTGCCAGCAGCTTGGTCGGGAGCACCGGGGAGCTGTTTTTT. This sequence joins TRBV5-5 and TRBJ2-2; a possible D gene is TRBD2 (6 bases). Germline loops: CDR1 SGHKS, CDR2 YYEKEE (reference sequence). The CDR3 has 14 residues. The V and J ends lost 0 bases and 4 bases respectively, with 7 bases between them.

The V and J genes are TRBV7-9 and TRBJ1-5, with a tentative D call TRBD1 (5 bases). V gave up 8 bases and J gave up 3 bases, with 8 bases separating them. CDR3 length equals 12 residues. Germline CDR1 is SEHNR and CDR2 is FQNEAQ (reference sequence). CDR3 residues: CASQQDNQPQHF. CDR3 DNA sequence: TGTGCCAGCCAACAGGACAATCAGCCCCAGCATTTT.

This clone was detected a few times. V usage is TRBV7-6 and J usage is TRBJ1-1; perhaps TRBD1 as D (6 bases). The CDR3 runs 12 residues. The V and J ends lost 5 bases and 7 bases respectively, with 11 bases between them. Germline loops: CDR1 SGHVS, CDR2 FNYEAQ. The CDR3 protein is CASSPGAGEAFF. Here the CDR3 DNA reads TGTGCCAGCAGCCCAGGGGCCGGTGAAGCTTTCTTT.

The genes are TRBV5-5 and TRBJ1-1; D unresolved. The V end was cut by 1 base, the J end by 3 bases, with 7 bases between. CDR3 size: 13 residues. Germline V gene sequence: CDR1 SGHKS, CDR2 YYEKEE (reference sequence). CDR3: CASSLLLDTEAFF. The CDR3 DNA sequence: TGTGCCAGCAGCTTGCTCCTTGACACTGAAGCTTTCTTT. The complete variable domain, with remaining parts taken from reference TRBV5-5 and TRBJ1-1, reads DAGVTQSPTHLIKTRGQQVTLRCSPISGHKSVSWYQQVLGQGPQFIFQYYEKEERGRGNFPDRFSARQFPNYSSELNVNALLLGDSALYLCASSLLLDTEAFFGQGTRLTVV.

The chain is built from TRBV7-2 and TRBJ1-1, with 9 positions matching TRBD1. Trimming took 3 bases from V and 0 from J; bases not matched to a gene: 2. Germline CDR1 and CDR2: SGHTA and FQGNSA. The CDR3 is 15 residues long. In DNA, the CDR3 is TGTGCCAGCAGCTTGAGGACAGGGGTGAACACTGAAGCTTTCTTT. Amino acid sequence: CASSLRTGVNTEAFF. Full variable domain (outside the CDR3, taken from reference TRBV7-2 and TRBJ1-1): GAGVSQSPSNKVTEKGKDVELRCDPISGHTALYWYRQSLGQGLEFLIYFQGNSAPDKSGLPSDRFSAERTGGSVSTLTIQRTQQEDSAVYLCASSLRTGVNTEAFFGQGTRLTVV.

J is TRBJ2-1 and V is TRBV5-6; TRBD1 matches at 7 bases. After removal of 4 bases from V and 3 bases from J, the junction contained 4 bases not matched to a gene. The CDR3 covers 14 residues. Per the germline V gene, CDR1 is SGHDT and CDR2 is YYEEEE. CDR3 loop: CASSAWTGYNEQFF. The CDR3 bases are TGTGCCAGCAGCGCTTGGACAGGCTACAATGAGCAGTTCTTC.

The chain is built from TRBV9 and TRBJ2-3; possible D gene TRBD2, 6 bases. Trimming cost V 0 bases and J 5 bases, with 10 bases left between them. The CDR3 spans 14 residues. Germline V CDR1 and CDR2: SGDLS, YYNGEE. This chain's CDR3 is CASSVATSQDTQYF. The CDR3 DNA follows: TGTGCCAGCAGCGTAGCCACTAGCCAAGATACGCAGTATTTT.

This clone occurred a few times. The chain carries TRBV7-8 and TRBJ1-5, with a tentative D call TRBD1 (5 bases). The CDR3 spans 17 residues. The V gene lost 5 bases and the J gene lost 0 bases, with 17 bases spanning the gap. The V gene's germline CDR1 is SGHVS and CDR2 FQNEAQ. CDR3 loop: CASSPRSAGYSNQPQHF. The CDR3 nucleotides are TGTGCCAGCAGCCCCAGGTCGGCAGGGTATAGCAATCAGCCCCAGCATTTT. The full variable domain, rest sourced from reference TRBV7-8 and TRBJ1-5, is GAGVSQSPRYKVAKRGQDVALRCDPISGHVSLFWYQQALGQGPEFLTYFQNEAQLDKSGLPSDRFFAERPEGSVSTLKIQRTQQEDSAVYLCASSPRSAGYSNQPQHFGDGTRLSIL.

The rearrangement uses TRBV19 and TRBJ2-6, with 7 nucleotides matching TRBD1. The CDR3 covers 17 residues. The V gene end was trimmed by 3 bases and the J gene end by 0 bases; junction bases not matched to a gene: 5. CDR1 and CDR2 from the germline V gene are LNHDA and SQIVND (reference sequence). For the CDR3, the DNA is TGTGCCAGTAGTATGGGGGACAGAGGCTCTGGGGCCAACGTCCTGACTTTC. Translation gives CASSMGDRGSGANVLTF.

V is TRBV9 and J is TRBJ1-2, with 7 bases aligning to TRBD1. Germline-derived CDR1 and CDR2 are SGDLS and YYNGEE. The CDR3 is 16 residues long. V shed 2 bases and J 0 bases; nucleotides not matched to a gene: 7. CDR3 region: CASSVANRGTNYGYTF. The CDR3 DNA sequence: TGTGCCAGCAGCGTTGCAAACAGGGGAACTAACTATGGCTACACCTTC.

This clone was counted a single time. The J gene is TRBJ1-2, the V gene TRBV6-1, with 9 bases identical to TRBD1. The CDR3 covers 15 residues. The germline V gene encodes CDR1 MNHNS and CDR2 SASEGT. Losses at the gene ends were 10 bases for V and 3 bases for J; bases not matched to a gene: 12. The CDR3 region is CATPQGAHRDYGYTF. The CDR3 DNA reads TGTGCCACGCCACAGGGGGCGCATCGGGACTATGGCTACACCTTC.

CDR3 region: CASSLGGESTDTQYF. CDR3 DNA: TGTGCCAGCAGCCTAGGGGGAGAAAGCACAGATACGCAGTATTTT. The rearrangement joins TRBV7-9 to TRBJ2-3; tentative D call: TRBD1 (6 bases). The CDR3 contains 15 residues. The germline V gene encodes CDR1 SEHNR and CDR2 FQNEAQ (reference sequence). The germline V and J ends were trimmed by 5 bases and 0 bases, with 12 bases remaining between them. Based on the CDR3 plus reference TRBV7-9 and TRBJ2-3, the full variable domain is DTGVSQNPRHKITKRGQNVTFRCDPISEHNRLYWYRQTLGQGPEFLTYFQNEAQLEKSRLLSDRFSAERPKGSFSTLEIQRTEQGDSAMYLCASSLGGESTDTQYFGPGTRLTVL.

In this sample, this clone turned up a few times. The rearrangement uses TRBV9 and TRBJ2-1, with 8 positions matching TRBD2. This CDR3 is 14 amino acids long. J was trimmed by 6 bases and V by 4 bases; bases with no gene match: 6. From germline, CDR1 is SGDLS and CDR2 YYNGEE. In DNA form, the CDR3 reads TGTGCCAGCAGCCCCGGGAGGGCATCCAATGAGCAGTTCTTC. Its translation: CASSPGRASNEQFF. The entire variable domain, with the rest obtained from reference TRBV9 and TRBJ2-1, is as follows: DSGVTQTPKHLITATGQRVTLRCSPRSGDLSVYWYQQSLDQGLQFLIQYYNGEERAKGNILERFSAQQFPDLHSELNLSSLELGDSALYFCASSPGRASNEQFFGPGTRLTVL.

The chain is built from TRBV11-2 and TRBJ2-2, with 7 positions matching TRBD1. Germline V gene sequence: CDR1 SGHAT, CDR2 FQNNGV. The V and J ends lost 5 bases and 4 bases, in that order; junction bases with no gene match: 4. The CDR3 is 14 amino acids. The DNA of the CDR3 is TGTGCCAGCAGCCCCGACAGGGCCACCGGGGAGCTGTTTTTT. Encoded protein: CASSPDRATGELFF. Based on the CDR3 plus reference TRBV11-2 and TRBJ2-2, the full variable domain is EAGVAQSPRYKIIEKRQSVAFWCNPISGHATLYWYQQILGQGPKLLIQFQNNGVVDDSQLPKDRFSAERLKGVDSTLKIQPAKLEDSAVYLCASSPDRATGELFFGEGSRLTVL.

This clone was recorded a few times. The J gene is TRBJ2-5, the V gene TRBV6-1; TRBD2 matches 7 bases. The DNA matches TRBJ2-7 better at its end, which makes the J call doubtful. This CDR3 contains 14 residues. The germline V gene has CDR1 MNHNS and CDR2 SASEGT. Written as DNA, the CDR3 is TGTGCCAGCAGTGAGAGCGGGGTCTCCTACGAGCAGTACTTC. It translates to CASSESGVSYEQYF.

This rearrangement joins TRBV7-6 to TRBJ2-7, with D unresolved. The CDR3 spans 14 residues. V dropped 1 base and J dropped 2 bases, with 9 bases sitting between them. Germline assignment: CDR1 SGHVS and CDR2 FNYEAQ. CDR3 sequence (DNA): TGTGCCAGCAGCTTAGTGGGCCAAGCCTACGAGCAGTACTTC. Encoded protein: CASSLVGQAYEQYF.

The chain recombines TRBV6-5 with TRBJ1-4; D ambiguous. V was cut by 5 bases and J by 8 bases, with 12 bases left in between. The germline V gene has CDR1 MNHEY and CDR2 SVGAGI. The CDR3 extends over 13 amino acids. The CDR3 DNA reads TGTGCCAGCAGTGAAGGAGCGGAGGAAAAACTGTTTTTT. It codes for CASSEGAEEKLFF.

V is TRBV5-4 and J is TRBJ2-5; D ambiguous. Deletions cut 2 bases from V and 4 bases from J, with 3 bases between. The germline gives CDR1 SGHNT, CDR2 YYREEE (reference sequence). The CDR3 loop spans 11 amino acids. The CDR3 bases are TGTGCCAGCAGCTTCTCAGAGACCCAGTACTTC. Protein sequence: CASSFSETQYF.

This chain joins TRBV29-1 and TRBJ2-5, with D maybe TRBD2 (6 bases). V gave up 7 bases and J gave up 5 bases, with 14 bases separating them. The germline gives CDR1 SQVTM, CDR2 ANQGSEA. This CDR3 region has 12 residues. The CDR3 sequence is CSAGGALETQYF. In DNA form, the CDR3 reads TGCAGCGCCGGAGGGGCCTTGGAGACCCAGTACTTC.

The chain carries TRBV15 and TRBJ2-7, with 9 bases identical to TRBD2. The CDR3 sequence is 13 residues long. CDR1 and CDR2 from the germline V gene are LNHNV and YYDKDF (reference sequence). Trimming took 1 base from V and 10 from J; bases not matched to a gene: 5. In nucleotides, the CDR3 is TGTGCCACCAGCAGAGGGGCTAGCGGGATACAGTACTTC. Translating gives CATSRGASGIQYF.

The chain uses TRBV7-3 and TRBJ2-1; D perhaps matches TRBD2 (5 bases). The CDR3 runs 15 residues. V was shortened by 2 bases and J by 2 bases, with 10 bases between the two germline ends. CDR1 SGHTA and CDR2 FQGTGA come from the germline V gene. The CDR3 DNA reads TGTGCCAGCAGCTTAGGCGGGCCTACCTACAATGAGCAGTTCTTC. Its protein product is CASSLGGPTYNEQFF. The full variable domain, completed using reference TRBV7-3 and TRBJ2-1, is GAGVSQTPSNKVTEKGKYVELRCDPISGHTALYWYRQSLGQGPEFLIYFQGTGAADDSGLPNDRFFAVRPEGSVSTLKIQRTERGDSAVYLCASSLGGPTYNEQFFGPGTRLTVL.

Here the CDR3 DNA reads TGTGCCAGCACGACTAGCGACAGTCTTGGAGGGGAGACCCAGTACTTC. Translating gives CASTTSDSLGGETQYF. The V gene is TRBV2, the J gene TRBJ2-5, with 8 bases aligning to TRBD2. The V and J ends lost 7 bases and 5 bases, in that order; junction bases with no gene match: 15. The CDR3 contains 16 residues. Germline-derived CDR1 and CDR2 are SNHLY and FYNNEI.

This chain uses TRBV9 with TRBJ2-3, with 9 bases fitting TRBD2. After removal of 0 bases from V and 4 bases from J, the junction contained 6 bases not matched to a gene. Germline values: CDR1 SGDLS, CDR2 YYNGEE. The length of the CDR3 is 16 residues. The DNA of the CDR3 is TGTGCCAGCAGCGTAGAAATAGCGGGAGCCGCAGATACGCAGTATTTT. Protein sequence: CASSVEIAGAADTQYF.